The text below deals with one T cell receptor (beta chain). This entry belongs to a study of OX40 agonist ivuxolimab in advanced cancers. Sequencing was performed with immunoSEQ multiplex PCR; in TCRdb, only in-frame clones are kept and a portion is missing. Counted here are about 30,000 clones, 75% to 95% occurring once; the ten biggest clones make up about a quarter. The sequencing used CD4+ or CD8+ T cells sorted from blood, collected in a trial of the OX40 agonist ivuxolimab. This receptor was taken from an adult with an advanced solid tumor such as melanoma, head and neck, liver or kidney cancer.

The CDR3 protein is CASSFNLAGRNEQFF. DNA of the CDR3: TGTGCCAGCAGCTTCAATCTAGCGGGACGGAATGAGCAGTTCTTC. The chain combines TRBV5-4 with TRBJ2-1; 9 bases line up with TRBD2. The V gene end was trimmed by 2 bases and the J gene end by 7 bases; junction bases not matched to a gene: 7. Germline assignment: CDR1 SGHNT and CDR2 YYREEE (reference sequence). The CDR3 sequence is 15 residues long.